The clone carrying this TCR beta chain was observed a few times. Its specificity is unknown. These data originate in a study of blood T cells in healthy people across ages. Findings and caveats of the study: Among T cells, TCR beta diversity per million cells dropped roughly linearly as age rose.

Through a sample-barcoded 5' primer and a J-beta primer mix, a second PCR was run for about 6 to 12 cycles. One entry per CDR3 protein, called by TCRdb with MiXCR from the 5' RACE reads. Here the sample spans fewer than 600,000 distinct CDR3 sequences, 25% to 35% being singletons. V was shortened by 2 bases and J by 1 base, with 10 bases between the two germline ends. The CDR3 length is 15 residues. CDR1 and CDR2 from the germline V gene are SGHNT and YYREEE (reference sequence). These records were also assigned to another study, of T cells of mothers and their children. This second study notes: Barcodes and 2-4 random nucleotides were added by M1S in the second PCR.

This rearrangement joins TRBV5-4 to TRBJ2-1; D gene uncertain. This clonotype was sampled from a boy aged 2 to 9 in good health. The sample comprised blood. The CDR3 is CASSLVETSYNEQFF. The CDR3 nucleotides read TGTGCCAGCAGCTTAGTGGAAACTTCCTACAATGAGCAGTTCTTC.